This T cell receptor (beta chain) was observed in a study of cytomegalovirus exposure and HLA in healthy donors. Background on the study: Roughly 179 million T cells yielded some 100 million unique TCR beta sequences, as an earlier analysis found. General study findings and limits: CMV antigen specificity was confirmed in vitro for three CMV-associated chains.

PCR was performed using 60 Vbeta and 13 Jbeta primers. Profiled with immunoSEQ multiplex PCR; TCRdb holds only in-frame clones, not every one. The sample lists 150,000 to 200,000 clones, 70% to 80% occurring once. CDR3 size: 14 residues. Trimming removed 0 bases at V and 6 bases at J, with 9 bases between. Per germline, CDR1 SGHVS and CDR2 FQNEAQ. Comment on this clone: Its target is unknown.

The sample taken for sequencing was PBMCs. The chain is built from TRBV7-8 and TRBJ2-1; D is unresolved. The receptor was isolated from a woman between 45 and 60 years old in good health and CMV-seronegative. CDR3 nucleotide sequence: TGTGCCAGCAGCTTAGCTGTAATTAGCAATGAGCAGTTCTTC. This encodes CASSLAVISNEQFF. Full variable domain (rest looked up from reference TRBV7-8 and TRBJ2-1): GAGVSQSPRYKVAKRGQDVALRCDPISGHVSLFWYQQALGQGPEFLTYFQNEAQLDKSGLPSDRFFAERPEGSVSTLKIQRTQQEDSAVYLCASSLAVISNEQFFGPGTRLTVL.